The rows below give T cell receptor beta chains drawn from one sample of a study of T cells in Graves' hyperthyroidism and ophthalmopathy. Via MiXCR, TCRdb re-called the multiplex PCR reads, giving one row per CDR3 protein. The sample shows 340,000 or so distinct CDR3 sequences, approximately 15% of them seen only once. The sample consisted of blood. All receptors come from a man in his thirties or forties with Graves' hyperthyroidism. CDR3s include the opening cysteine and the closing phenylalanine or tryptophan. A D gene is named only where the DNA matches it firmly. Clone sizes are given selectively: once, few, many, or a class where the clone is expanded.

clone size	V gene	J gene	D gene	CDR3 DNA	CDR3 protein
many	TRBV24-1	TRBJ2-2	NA	TGTGCCACCAGTAATCCAGAGGGTTCGGCGAACACCGGGGAGCTGTTTTTT	CATSNPEGSANTGELFF
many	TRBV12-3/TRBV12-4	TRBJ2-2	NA	TGTGCCAGCAGTTTAGCGGGAGGACGTGCGGGGGAGCTGTTTTTT	CASSLAGGRAGELFF
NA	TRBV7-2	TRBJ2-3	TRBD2	TGTGCCAGCAGCTTACCACCGGGACTAAGCACAGATACGCAGTATTTT	CASSLPPGLSTDTQYF
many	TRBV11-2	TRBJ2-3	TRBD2	TGTGCCAGCCGTCCCGGGACTACAGTAGATACGCAGTATTTT	CASRPGTTVDTQYF
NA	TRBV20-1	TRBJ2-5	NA	TGCAGTGCTAGTGAGGGGGGGGAGACCCAGTACTTC	CSASEGGETQYF
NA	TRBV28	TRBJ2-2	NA	TGTGCCAGCAGTCATCCCGGTGCGGCCGGGGAGCTGTTTTTT	CASSHPGAAGELFF
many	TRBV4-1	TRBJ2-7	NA	TGCGCCAGCAGCCAAGATTGGGACTACGAGCAGTACTTC	CASSQDWDYEQYF
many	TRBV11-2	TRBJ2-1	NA	TGTGCCAGCAGCTTAGGGGGAGGCTGGATATACAATGAGCAGTTCTTC	CASSLGGGWIYNEQFF
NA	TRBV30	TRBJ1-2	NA	TGTGCCTGGAGTGAAGAGGCAGGGGCCCGGGATGGCTACACCTTC	CAWSEEAGARDGYTF
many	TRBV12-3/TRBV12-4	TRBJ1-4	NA	TGTGCCAGCAGTTTATCGACCCCGGCGGGTGAAAAACTGTTTTTT	CASSLSTPAGEKLFF
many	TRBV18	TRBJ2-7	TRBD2	TGTGCCAGCTCACCACCCCGGACTAGCCTCTACGAGCAGTACTTC	CASSPPRTSLYEQYF
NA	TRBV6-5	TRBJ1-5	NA	TGTGCCAGCAGTCCCCGAGAAACCGTCCCCCTAGGAGGGCCCCAGCATTTT	CASSPRETVPLGGPQHF
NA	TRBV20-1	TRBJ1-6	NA	TGCAGTGCCCCACCGGGTCCCCAATATTCACCCCTCCACTTT	CSAPPGPQYSPLHF
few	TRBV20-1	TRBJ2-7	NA	TGCAGTGCGCCGGACTTCGGCTACGAGCAGTACTTC	CSAPDFGYEQYF
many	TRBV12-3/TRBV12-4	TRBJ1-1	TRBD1	TGTGCCAGCAGCGGACAGGCCTCGGTACTGAACACTGAAGCTTTCTTT	CASSGQASVLNTEAFF